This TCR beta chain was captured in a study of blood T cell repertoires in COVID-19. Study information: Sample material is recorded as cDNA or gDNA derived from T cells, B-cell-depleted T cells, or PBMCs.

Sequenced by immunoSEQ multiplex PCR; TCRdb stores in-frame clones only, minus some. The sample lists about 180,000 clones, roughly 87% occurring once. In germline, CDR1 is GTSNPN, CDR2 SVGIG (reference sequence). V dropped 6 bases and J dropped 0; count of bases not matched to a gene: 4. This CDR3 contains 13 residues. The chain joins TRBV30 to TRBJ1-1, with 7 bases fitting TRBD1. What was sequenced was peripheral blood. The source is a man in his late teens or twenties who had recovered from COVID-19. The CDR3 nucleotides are TGTGCCTGTGACAGGGCCATGAACACTGAAGCTTTCTTT. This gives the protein CACDRAMNTEAFF.